A single sample gave rise to the 17 T cell receptor beta chains below, sequenced in a study of T cell repertoires in cytomegalovirus infection. These receptors' targets are unknown. One entry per CDR3 protein, called by TCRdb with MiXCR from the reads. The table lists 700,000 to 900,000 distinct CDR3 sequences, almost 30% of them singletons. This specimen was cultured CD8+ T cells from PBMCs, taken from culture after CMV antigen stimulation. The receptors were sampled from a human donor in good health (CMV status not recorded). Some clones in this sample may be carry-over from other donors' samples.

This clonotype came up a few times. The chain couples TRBV2 to TRBJ2-3; D remains unclear. The length of the CDR3 is 17 residues. With 2 bases removed from V and 1 base from J, the gap between germline ends came to 16 bases. Per the germline V gene, CDR1 is SNHLY and CDR2 is FYNNEI. As DNA, the CDR3 is TGTGCCAGCAGTGAAATCGGTCGGTCAGAGGGCACAGATACGCAGTATTTT. This codes for CASSEIGRSEGTDTQYF.

J is TRBJ2-6 and V is TRBV27; D not certain. Germline V gene sequence: CDR1 MNHEY, CDR2 SMNVEV (reference sequence). V shed 0 bases and J shed 1 base, with 4 bases lying between them. The CDR3 sequence is 15 residues long. The CDR3 reads CASSLSRSGANVLTF. For the CDR3, the DNA is TGTGCCAGCAGTTTATCGAGGTCTGGGGCCAACGTCCTGACTTTC.

This clonotype has a handful of counts. The V gene is TRBV6-1, the J gene TRBJ1-2; 7 nucleotides agree with TRBD1. The germline V gene has CDR1 MNHNS and CDR2 SASEGT. The CDR3 spans 14 residues. Unmatched junction bases numbered 8, after V lost 6 bases and J lost 4 bases. CDR3 protein: CASRRTGAIYGYTF. Here the CDR3 DNA reads TGTGCCAGCAGAAGAACAGGGGCCATCTATGGCTACACCTTC.

The chain joins TRBV27 to TRBJ2-3; 8 nucleotides match TRBD2. The CDR3 runs 17 residues. Germline CDR1 and CDR2: MNHEY and SMNVEV (reference sequence). The junction had 11 bases not matched to a gene; V was cut back by 0 bases and J by 6 bases. The CDR3 region is CASSLSGFGGAFDTQYF. The CDR3 DNA reads TGTGCCAGCAGTTTATCGGGGTTCGGGGGGGCGTTTGATACGCAGTATTTT.

The CDR3 sequence: CASSLGLGANIQYF. The CDR3 DNA is TGTGCCAGCAGTTTGGGACTGGGAGCTAACATTCAGTACTTC. The chain is built from TRBV27 and TRBJ2-4; weak D call: TRBD2 (6 bases). CDR1 is MNHEY, CDR2 SMNVEV, per germline (reference sequence). V was clipped by 3 bases and J by 7 bases, with 13 bases between them. The CDR3 has 14 residues.

The sample holds many counts of this clonotype. This rearrangement joins TRBV7-8 to TRBJ1-1; 8 positions agree with TRBD1. With V trimmed by 4 bases and J by 5 bases, 9 bases remained unmatched. CDR1 is SGHVS and CDR2 is FQNEAQ in the germline V gene. This CDR3 contains 15 residues. CDR3 region: CASSSRGQVVTEAFF. The CDR3 DNA is TGTGCCAGCAGCTCCCGGGGACAGGTCGTGACTGAAGCTTTCTTT.

Points on this clonotype: Germline and junction disagree at one end, which may indicate a read error. V gene TRBV7-3 combines with J gene TRBJ2-3, with D unclear. This CDR3 comprises 12 residues. Germline CDR1 reads SGHTA; CDR2 reads FQGTGA. CDR3: CTSSLDRDTQYF. DNA for the CDR3: TGTACCAGCAGCTTAGATAGGGATACGCAGTATTTT.

The CDR3 region has the DNA TGCAGCGCGACTACTAGCGGGGGTCCCCAATACAATGAGCAGTTCTTC. It specifies CSATTSGGPQYNEQFF. The V call is TRBV29-1, the J call TRBJ2-1, with 11 bases lining up with TRBD2. CDR1 and CDR2 from the germline V gene are SQVTM and ANQGSEA. Germline trimming cut 7 bases from V and 4 bases from J; bases unmatched to any gene: 12. This CDR3 is built from 16 residues.

This clonotype was detected only a few times. The V gene is TRBV27, the J gene TRBJ2-2; D possibly corresponds to TRBD2 (6 bases). Deletions cut 2 bases from V and 2 bases from J, with 15 bases between. This CDR3 comprises 17 residues. CDR1 and CDR2 from the germline V gene are MNHEY and SMNVEV (reference sequence). The CDR3 DNA reads TGTGCCAGCAGTTTAATTGGGGGGAATAGAAACACCGGGGAGCTGTTTTTT. Protein: CASSLIGGNRNTGELFF.

This sequence joins TRBV27 and TRBJ2-3; 8 bases map to TRBD1. The junction had 7 bases not matched to a gene; V was cut back by 4 bases and J by 4 bases. CDR1 is MNHEY, CDR2 SMNVEV, per germline (reference sequence). CDR3 length equals 15 residues. The CDR3 nucleotides read TGTGCCAGCAGTTCCAGGGGGCGGCTGGCAGATACGCAGTATTTT. This codes for CASSSRGRLADTQYF.

This chain uses TRBV4-1 with TRBJ1-2, with a tentative D call TRBD1 (5 bases). CDR1 is MGHRA and CDR2 is YSYEKL in the germline V gene. V was clipped by 8 bases and J by 7 bases, with 11 bases between them. The CDR3 has 11 residues. The CDR3 sequence: CASQGGVGYTF. DNA for the CDR3: TGCGCCAGCCAGGGAGGGGTTGGCTACACCTTC.

The gene calls are TRBV7-6 and TRBJ2-3; D remains unclear. The germline CDR1 and CDR2 sequences are SGHVS and FNYEAQ. The CDR3 totals 16 residues. V was trimmed by 1 base and J by 2 bases, leaving 13 bases between them. Here the CDR3 reads CASSLGETRSTDTQYF. The CDR3 DNA sequence: TGTGCCAGCAGCTTAGGGGAAACCCGTTCCACAGATACGCAGTATTTT. The full variable domain, its missing parts supplied by reference TRBV7-6 and TRBJ2-3, is GAGVSQSPRYKVTKRGQDVALRCDPISGHVSLYWYRQALGQGPEFLTYFNYEAQQDKSGLPNDRFSAERPEGSISTLTIQRTEQRDSAMYRCASSLGETRSTDTQYFGPGTRLTVL.

In its sample, this clonotype was seen a few times. The rearrangement uses TRBV6-1 and TRBJ1-1; D gene ambiguous. The CDR3 covers 11 residues. Germline V gene lookup returns CDR1 MNHNS and CDR2 SASEGT. Deletions cut 10 bases from V and 7 bases from J, with 13 bases between. CDR3 sequence reads: CATQELIEAFF. The CDR3 coding sequence is TGTGCCACTCAGGAACTCATTGAAGCTTTCTTT.

V gene TRBV6-4 combines with J gene TRBJ2-1; weak D call: TRBD1 (6 bases). V was trimmed by 10 bases and J by 0 bases, leaving 13 bases between them. Germline V gene lookup returns CDR1 MRHNA and CDR2 SNTAGT. There are 14 residues in the CDR3. The CDR3, as DNA: TGTGCCACCGCAACAGGGAACTCCTACAATGAGCAGTTCTTC. Translated, it gives CATATGNSYNEQFF.

The gene calls are TRBV6-6 and TRBJ1-2; possible D gene TRBD1, 5 bases. CDR3 length equals 13 residues. The germline V and J ends were trimmed by 5 bases and 1 base, with 8 bases remaining between them. Germline-derived CDR1 and CDR2 are MNHNY and SVGAGI (reference sequence). The CDR3 DNA is TGTGCCAGCAGTAAACAGGATAACTATGGCTACACCTTC. Its translation: CASSKQDNYGYTF.

Only one count was recorded for this clonotype. The gene calls are TRBV6-5 and TRBJ1-5, with D tentatively TRBD1 (6 bases). The CDR3 covers 13 residues. With 5 bases removed from V and 6 bases from J, the gap between germline ends came to 11 bases. Germline V lookup: CDR1 MNHEY, CDR2 SVGAGI. CDR3 in amino acids: CASSPGAGQPQHF. CDR3 nucleotide sequence: TGTGCCAGCAGTCCAGGGGCCGGTCAGCCCCAGCATTTT.

The chain employs TRBV7-9 and TRBJ1-1; D is undetermined. Germline lookup yields CDR1 SEHNR and CDR2 FQNEAQ (reference sequence). Between the trimmed V and J ends, which lost 6 bases and 0 bases, there was a span of 17 bases. The CDR3 totals 16 residues. CDR3 nucleotides: TGTGCCAGCAGGAAACCCGGGAGACCCATGAACACTGAAGCTTTCTTT. The encoded protein is CASRKPGRPMNTEAFF.